One sample yielded the 26 T cell receptor beta chains listed below, sequenced in a study of neoadjuvant anti-PD-1 for oral cavity cancer. The repertoire was sequenced with immunoSEQ multiplex PCR; TCRdb's copy has only in-frame clones and lacks some. The table shows more than 13,000 clones, with over 70% occurring only once. This sample's time point: after neoadjuvant nivolumab, at surgical resection. Source: PBMCs, taken after nivolumab (anti-PD-1) treatment. Receptors originate from a person aged 35-80 years with oral cavity squamous cell carcinoma.

The V and J genes are TRBV6-6 and TRBJ1-2, with D perhaps matching TRBD1 (6 bases). Germline values: CDR1 MNHNY, CDR2 SVGAGI (reference sequence). Trimming took 0 bases from V and 8 from J, leaving 13 bases between them. The CDR3 loop spans 14 amino acids. The CDR3 DNA reads as TGTGCCAGCAGTTACTCACCCAGGGGCGGCGGCTACACCTTC. Translating it yields CASSYSPRGGGYTF.

The chain is built from TRBV29-1 and TRBJ2-7, with TRBD2 matching 10 bases. J lost 3 bases, V lost 0 bases, and 5 bases had no gene match. Germline CDR1 SQVTM, CDR2 ANQGSEA. The CDR3 contains 15 residues. The CDR3 sequence: CSVEDRLAGVYEQYF. CDR3 nucleotide sequence: TGCAGCGTTGAAGATCGCCTAGCGGGAGTCTACGAGCAGTACTTC.

The rearrangement uses TRBV28 and TRBJ2-7; 9 bases align to TRBD1. CDR3 length: 14 residues. V lost 6 bases to trimming and J lost 5 bases; unmatched junction nucleotides: 8. From germline, CDR1 is MDHEN and CDR2 SYDVKM. Here the CDR3 DNA reads TGTGCCAGCAGCTCCGGGACAGGGATCCACGAGCAGTACTTC. It codes for CASSSGTGIHEQYF.

The gene calls are TRBV21-1 and TRBJ2-7; TRBD1 is the table's D call, not checked against the DNA. TRBV21-1 is classified as a pseudogene. The CDR3 totals 15 residues. This CDR3 reads CASSTRGDSFYEQYF. CDR3 in DNA: TGTGCCAGCAGCACCAGGGGGGACAGCTTCTACGAGCAGTACTTC.

V gene TRBV30 combines with J gene TRBJ1-3, with TRBD1 matching 7 bases. The ends lost 6 bases at V and 2 bases at J; junction bases unmatched: 7. Germline V lookup: CDR1 GTSNPN, CDR2 SVGIG (reference sequence). This CDR3 has 14 residues. The chain's CDR3 is CACPRDSAGNTIYF. The CDR3 DNA reads TGTGCCTGCCCTCGGGACAGCGCTGGAAACACCATATATTTT. Based on the CDR3 plus reference TRBV30 and TRBJ1-3, the full variable domain is SQTIHQWPATLVQPVGSPLSLECTVEGTSNPNLYWYRQAAGRGLQLLFYSVGIGQISSEVPQNLSASRPQDRQFILSSKKLLLSDSGFYLCACPRDSAGNTIYFGEGSWLTVV.

This clone was seen only a few times. The chain carries TRBV18 and TRBJ1-6; tentatively, D is TRBD1 (5 bases). CDR1 is KGHSH and CDR2 is LQKENI in the germline V gene. V lost 6 bases to trimming and J lost 13 bases, with 22 bases between them. The CDR3 contains 15 residues. The CDR3 here is CASSRDGTGNGPLHF. The DNA of the CDR3 is TGTGCCAGCTCCCGAGATGGGACGGGGAATGGGCCCCTCCACTTT.

The chain combines TRBV7-8 with TRBJ1-2; D uncertain. The CDR3 totals 15 residues. The V gene's germline CDR1 is SGHVS and CDR2 FQNEAQ. The germline V and J ends were trimmed by 5 bases and 1 base, with 14 bases remaining between them. CDR3 residues: CASSPRRTLNYGYTF. In DNA, the CDR3 is TGTGCCAGCAGCCCCCGCAGAACCCTTAACTATGGCTACACCTTC.

This clone was counted between two and nine times. The J gene is TRBJ1-6, the V gene TRBV5-1; D is undetermined. This CDR3 has 14 residues. With 0 bases removed from V and 12 bases from J, the gap between germline ends came to 13 bases. Germline values: CDR1 SGHRS, CDR2 YFSETQ. The CDR3 loop is CASSLAGDGEPLHF. For the CDR3, the DNA is TGCGCCAGCAGCTTGGCGGGTGACGGTGAACCCCTCCACTTT.

This rearrangement joins TRBV6-6 to TRBJ1-5; TRBD1 agrees at 7 bases. Germline values: CDR1 MNHNY, CDR2 SVGAGI (reference sequence). Germline trimming cut 5 bases from V and 0 bases from J; bases unmatched to any gene: 7. The CDR3 runs to 16 residues. CDR3 protein: CASSQLQGVSNQPQHF. CDR3 DNA: TGTGCCAGCAGTCAGCTCCAGGGGGTTAGCAATCAGCCCCAGCATTTT.

This chain connects TRBV9 to TRBJ2-5; no clear D. The CDR3 spans 13 residues. In germline, CDR1 is SGDLS, CDR2 YYNGEE. The germline V and J ends were trimmed by 1 base and 4 bases, with 8 bases remaining between them. The CDR3 protein is CASSVSLGETQYF. In nucleotides, the CDR3 is TGTGCCAGCAGCGTAAGCCTCGGAGAGACCCAGTACTTC.

This clone appeared once. The chain joins TRBV7-3 to TRBJ2-3, with unresolved D. Per the germline V gene, CDR1 is SGHTA and CDR2 is FQGTGA. Between the trimmed V and J ends, which lost 6 bases and 0 bases, there was a span of 13 bases. This CDR3 spans 15 amino acids. CDR3 DNA sequence: TGTGCCAGCAGACAGACGGTCACTAGCACAGATACGCAGTATTTT. Protein product: CASRQTVTSTDTQYF. Supplemented by reference TRBV7-3 and TRBJ2-3, the full variable domain reads GAGVSQTPSNKVTEKGKYVELRCDPISGHTALYWYRQSLGQGPEFLIYFQGTGAADDSGLPNDRFFAVRPEGSVSTLKIQRTERGDSAVYLCASRQTVTSTDTQYFGPGTRLTVL.

The chain joins TRBV19 to TRBJ2-4; D not resolved. V was trimmed by 3 bases and J by 6 bases, leaving 12 bases between them. Germline assignment: CDR1 LNHDA and CDR2 SQIVND (reference sequence). This CDR3 region has 14 residues. CDR3 amino acids: CASSIGLGLNIQYF. The DNA of the CDR3 is TGTGCCAGTAGTATCGGGCTGGGTCTAAACATTCAGTACTTC.

The chain recombines TRBV29-1 with TRBJ2-7; weak D call: TRBD2 (6 bases). CDR1 is SQVTM, CDR2 ANQGSEA, per germline. The CDR3 runs 12 residues. V lost 7 bases to trimming and J lost 3 bases, with 13 bases between them. The CDR3 protein is CSASTGLYEQYF. DNA for the CDR3: TGCAGCGCCTCGACGGGACTCTACGAGCAGTACTTC.

This clone has a handful of counts. The rearrangement joins TRBV5-4 to TRBJ1-3; D is possibly TRBD1 (5 bases). The CDR3 extends over 14 amino acids. The V and J ends lost 5 bases and 2 bases respectively, with 11 bases between them. Germline-derived CDR1 and CDR2 are SGHNT and YYREEE (reference sequence). This chain's CDR3 is CASRERGTGNTIYF. CDR3 nucleotide sequence: TGTGCCAGCAGGGAGAGGGGCACTGGAAACACCATATATTTT. Filled out from reference TRBV5-4 and TRBJ1-3, the complete variable domain reads ETGVTQSPTHLIKTRGQQVTLRCSSQSGHNTVSWYQQALGQGPQFIFQYYREEENGRGNFPPRFSGLQFPNYSSELNVNALELDDSALYLCASRERGTGNTIYFGEGSWLTVV.

The chain has TRBV7-8 and TRBJ2-1, with 13 bases fitting TRBD2. Germline V lookup: CDR1 SGHVS, CDR2 FQNEAQ. Germline trimming cut 2 bases from V and 1 base from J; bases unmatched to any gene: 8. The CDR3 is 19 amino acids. CDR3 region: CASSLRRTSGSASYNEQFF. The CDR3 coding sequence is TGTGCCAGCAGCTTAAGACGGACTAGCGGGAGTGCGTCCTACAATGAGCAGTTCTTC.

V is TRBV27 and J is TRBJ2-2, with a weak D call TRBD2 (5 bases). The CDR3 runs 15 residues. Trimming shortened V by 3 bases and J by 7 bases, and 15 bases separated the two germline ends. Germline CDR1 MNHEY, CDR2 SMNVEV (reference sequence). CDR3 in DNA: TGTGCCAGCAGTTTGATGGGCGGGCCAGTCGGGGAGCTGTTTTTT. It encodes CASSLMGGPVGELFF.

In this sample, this clone turned up a few times. The chain combines TRBV18 with TRBJ1-5; D is perhaps TRBD1 (5 bases). Germline V lookup: CDR1 KGHSH, CDR2 LQKENI. V was pared by 6 bases and J by 4 bases, with 13 bases between. The length of the CDR3 is 14 residues. The CDR3 nucleotides are TGTGCCAGCTCCCCGGGACCGCTGAATCAGCCCCAGCATTTT. Translating gives CASSPGPLNQPQHF.

The gene calls are TRBV5-1 and TRBJ2-1; TRBD2 agrees at 12 bases. Germline loops: CDR1 SGHRS, CDR2 YFSETQ. The junction had 3 bases not matched to a gene; V was cut back by 4 bases and J by 4 bases. The CDR3 is 15 residues long. CDR3 residues: CASSRTSGDYNEQFF. CDR3 in DNA: TGCGCCAGCAGCCGGACTAGCGGGGATTACAATGAGCAGTTCTTC.

The J gene is TRBJ2-1, the V gene TRBV2; unclear D gene. The CDR3 length is 14 residues. The V gene's germline CDR1 is SNHLY and CDR2 FYNNEI. Trimming shortened V by 2 bases and J by 5 bases, and 10 bases separated the two germline ends. In nucleotides, the CDR3 is TGTGCCAGCAGTGAATTCCCCCTAGACAATGAGCAGTTCTTC. The encoded protein is CASSEFPLDNEQFF.

V and J are TRBV5-1 and TRBJ2-1; D unclear. Trimming cost V 0 bases and J 8 bases, with 18 bases left between them. The V gene's germline CDR1 is SGHRS and CDR2 YFSETQ. The CDR3 contains 16 residues. The CDR3 sequence is CASSLAKEVFIDEQFF. CDR3 nucleotides: TGCGCCAGCAGCTTGGCCAAGGAAGTGTTTATCGATGAGCAGTTCTTC. The full variable domain, in which reference TRBV5-1 and TRBJ2-1 provide the parts outside the CDR3, is KAGVTQTPRYLIKTRGQQVTLSCSPISGHRSVSWYQQTPGQGLQFLFEYFSETQRNKGNFPGRFSGRQFSNSRSEMNVSTLELGDSALYLCASSLAKEVFIDEQFFGPGTRLTVL.

The genes are TRBV5-1 and TRBJ2-3; D is possibly TRBD2 (5 bases). The CDR3 covers 13 residues. V was clipped by 0 bases and J by 6 bases, with 8 bases between them. CDR1 is SGHRS and CDR2 is YFSETQ in the germline V gene. CDR3 DNA sequence: TGCGCCAGCAGCTTGGCGAGGGAGGATACGCAGTATTTT. Protein sequence: CASSLAREDTQYF.

This sequence joins TRBV29-1 and TRBJ1-3; no definite D call. The V gene lost 4 bases and the J gene lost 2 bases, with 9 bases spanning the gap. There are 13 residues in the CDR3. Germline CDR1 SQVTM, CDR2 ANQGSEA. The CDR3 nucleotides read TGCAGCGTTGCGATTTCCACTGGAAACACCATATATTTT. Amino acid sequence: CSVAISTGNTIYF.

This rearrangement joins TRBV6-6 to TRBJ2-6; D unclear. The CDR3 totals 15 residues. Germline V CDR1 and CDR2: MNHNY, SVGAGI (reference sequence). The V end was cut by 3 bases, the J end by 2 bases, with 8 bases between. CDR3 DNA: TGTGCCAGCAGTTATGAACAACCTGGGGCCAACGTCCTGACTTTC. It yields the protein CASSYEQPGANVLTF.

The chain joins TRBV27 to TRBJ2-7, with D perhaps TRBD2 (5 bases). This CDR3 has 15 residues. CDR1 is MNHEY and CDR2 is SMNVEV in the germline V gene (reference sequence). V was clipped by 4 bases and J by 3 bases, with 16 bases between them. The CDR3 DNA reads TGTGCCAGCAGTTCCCTTGCGGGTACCTACTACGAGCAGTACTTC. Encoded protein: CASSSLAGTYYEQYF.

The rearrangement uses TRBV19 and TRBJ2-2; D not certain. Germline-derived CDR1 and CDR2 are LNHDA and SQIVND (reference sequence). This CDR3 is 15 amino acids long. With 3 bases removed from V and 2 bases from J, the gap between germline ends came to 10 bases. The CDR3 nucleotides read TGTGCCAGTAGTATCCACCCCCAAAACACCGGGGAGCTGTTTTTT. Amino acids: CASSIHPQNTGELFF.

This clone was observed a few times. J is TRBJ2-3 and V is TRBV2; 7 nucleotides line up with TRBD1. The V segment lost 8 bases and the J segment 6 bases; nucleotides outside the gene matches: 11. The CDR3 runs 14 residues. Germline V CDR1 and CDR2: SNHLY, FYNNEI. CDR3 in DNA: TGTGCCAGCCAGATGGGGACAGTAGTTGATACGCAGTATTTT. Protein sequence: CASQMGTVVDTQYF. The entire variable domain, with the rest obtained from reference TRBV2 and TRBJ2-3, is as follows: EPEVTQTPSHQVTQMGQEVILRCVPISNHLYFYWYRQILGQKVEFLVSFYNNEISEKSEIFDDQFSVERPDGSNFTLKIRSTKLEDSAMYFCASQMGTVVDTQYFGPGTRLTVL.